The T cell receptor beta chain described here comes from a study of control samples from healthy donors and cancer patients. The junction had 10 bases not matched to a gene; V was cut back by 7 bases and J by 7 bases. This CDR3 is 14 amino acids long. In germline, CDR1 is LNHDA, CDR2 SQIVND (reference sequence). Profiling relied on immunoSEQ multiplex PCR, and the TCRdb table lists in-frame clones only, not all of them. The table shows some 150,000 clones, with 91% occurring only once. The sequence was collected from a man under 40 in good health. The chain combines TRBV19 with TRBJ2-7; 10 nucleotides line up with TRBD1. The specimen sequenced was blood. The CDR3 DNA reads as TGTGCCAGTACCCCCACGGGACAGGGGAGAGAGCAGTACTTC. Encoded protein: CASTPTGQGREQYF.